These 15 T cell receptor beta chains came from one sample sequenced in a study of shared clonotypes between healthy human individuals. The method was immunoSEQ multiplex PCR; TCRdb's version includes in-frame clones alone and lacks a portion of them. The data contain about 640,000 clones, about two thirds of them singletons. The material sequenced was memory CD4+ T cells sorted from blood. Specified subset: CD45RA-negative fraction. All receptors come from a woman in her 30s in good health.

This chain joins TRBV7-6 and TRBJ2-7, with 11 bases fitting TRBD2. Per the germline V gene, CDR1 is SGHVS and CDR2 is FNYEAQ. The CDR3 totals 14 residues. V lost 1 base, J lost 6 bases, and 2 bases stayed unmatched. As DNA, the CDR3 is TGTGCCAGCAGCTTAGGGACTAGCGGGTCCGAGCAGTACTTC. Translating it yields CASSLGTSGSEQYF. Filled out from reference TRBV7-6 and TRBJ2-7, the complete variable domain reads GAGVSQSPRYKVTKRGQDVALRCDPISGHVSLYWYRQALGQGPEFLTYFNYEAQQDKSGLPNDRFSAERPEGSISTLTIQRTEQRDSAMYRCASSLGTSGSEQYFGPGTRLTVT.

J is TRBJ2-5 and V is TRBV7-2, with TRBD2 as a possible D gene (6 bases). The CDR3 sequence is 13 residues long. Germline CDR1 SGHTA, CDR2 FQGNSA. Trimming took off 5 bases at V and 2 bases at J, with 9 bases between the two ends. Here the CDR3 DNA reads TGTGCCAGCAGCCGGGGACTTCAAGAGACCCAGTACTTC. Translating gives CASSRGLQETQYF.

The rearrangement joins TRBV27 to TRBJ2-3, with D unresolved. The germline CDR1 and CDR2 sequences are MNHEY and SMNVEV (reference sequence). V shed 6 bases and J shed 1 base, with 11 bases lying between them. There are 14 residues in the CDR3. The CDR3: CASRTLIRTDTQYF. DNA of the CDR3: TGTGCCAGCAGAACCCTCATACGCACAGATACGCAGTATTTT.

About this clone itself: The sample has other DNA sequences that encode this CDR3 too. The chain combines TRBV5-1 with TRBJ2-7; 8 bases align to TRBD1. Germline lookup yields CDR1 SGHRS and CDR2 YFSETQ. This CDR3 has 13 residues. V shed 4 bases and J 6 bases; nucleotides not matched to a gene: 6. In nucleotides, the CDR3 is TGCGCCAGCAGCGGGACAGGCGTGGGCGAGCAGTACTTC. Translation: CASSGTGVGEQYF.

The chain recombines TRBV2 with TRBJ2-3; D ambiguous. V lost 6 bases and J 0 bases, leaving 10 bases between the germline ends. This CDR3 spans 14 amino acids. From germline, CDR1 is SNHLY and CDR2 FYNNEI. CDR3 coding DNA: TGTGCCAGCAGGGAGTTCGTAAGCACAGATACGCAGTATTTT. Translation gives CASREFVSTDTQYF. Full variable domain (rest looked up from reference TRBV2 and TRBJ2-3): EPEVTQTPSHQVTQMGQEVILRCVPISNHLYFYWYRQILGQKVEFLVSFYNNEISEKSEIFDDQFSVERPDGSNFTLKIRSTKLEDSAMYFCASREFVSTDTQYFGPGTRLTVL.

A note on this clone: One end of the junction fails to match germline, which may point to a read error. This rearrangement joins TRBV6-4 to TRBJ2-7; TRBD2 matches at 7 bases. CDR3 size: 14 residues. Germline V CDR1 and CDR2: MRHNA, SNTAGT. Written as DNA, the CDR3 is TGTGCCAGCACCTTGGCGGGAGTTGGCTACGAGCGGTACTTC. Amino acids: CASTLAGVGYERYF.

This clone was picked up one time. The chain has TRBV2 and TRBJ1-4, with no clear D. V lost 5 bases, J lost 7 bases, and 14 bases lay in between. Looked up from germline, CDR1 is SNHLY and CDR2 is FYNNEI. The CDR3 is 14 residues long. Here the CDR3 reads CASSQASVGEKLFF. The CDR3 DNA follows: TGTGCCAGCAGTCAGGCCTCGGTGGGTGAAAAACTGTTTTTT.

The genes are TRBV10-3 and TRBJ2-3; D uncertain. This CDR3 has 14 residues. Germline-derived CDR1 and CDR2 are ENHRY and SYGVKD. V dropped 8 bases and J dropped 0 bases, with 12 bases sitting between them. DNA of the CDR3: TGTGCCATCGGGGTAGCAGCTAGCACAGATACGCAGTATTTT. Protein product: CAIGVAASTDTQYF.

J is TRBJ2-1 and V is TRBV28, with 7 nucleotides matching TRBD2. The CDR3 runs to 17 residues. Germline V gives CDR1 MDHEN, CDR2 SYDVKM. The J segment lost 1 base and the V segment lost 8 bases, leaving 14 bases of the junction unmatched. DNA of the CDR3: TGTGCCAGCGCGGTAATTGGGGCGGGAGCATCCTACAATGAGCAGTTCTTC. Translated: CASAVIGAGASYNEQFF.

This clone was observed once. The gene calls are TRBV7-6 and TRBJ2-3; the match to TRBD2 covers 7 bases. Germline V gene lookup returns CDR1 SGHVS and CDR2 FNYEAQ. V lost 5 bases, J lost 3 bases, and 20 bases stayed unmatched. This CDR3 has 19 amino acids. CDR3 nucleotide sequence: TGTGCCAGCAGCCCCTCCGGGGGGTTTAAAGCGGGACTAACAGATACGCAGTATTTT. Translating it yields CASSPSGGFKAGLTDTQYF.

The chain employs TRBV19 and TRBJ2-7; TRBD1 aligns across 7 bases. Germline values: CDR1 LNHDA, CDR2 SQIVND (reference sequence). Losses at the gene ends were 8 bases for V and 0 bases for J; bases not matched to a gene: 7. The CDR3 extends over 14 amino acids. Here the CDR3 reads CASSQGQFSYEQYF. The CDR3, as DNA: TGTGCCAGTTCCCAGGGACAGTTCTCCTACGAGCAGTACTTC.

The rearrangement joins TRBV23-1 to TRBJ1-5; D is ambiguous. TRBV23-1 is reported as an ORF; its role is uncertain. Trimming took off 2 bases at V and 0 bases at J, with 11 bases between the two ends. The CDR3 sequence is 16 residues long. The CDR3 bases are TGCGCCAGCAGTCAACGGCCGACTTATAGCAATCAGCCCCAGCATTTT. It translates to CASSQRPTYSNQPQHF.

The J gene is TRBJ2-7, the V gene TRBV6-6, with D possibly matching TRBD1 (6 bases). V was trimmed by 5 bases and J by 0 bases, leaving 11 bases between them. CDR1 is MNHNY and CDR2 is SVGAGI in the germline V gene (reference sequence). CDR3 length: 14 amino acids. As DNA, the CDR3 is TGTGCCAGCAGTACAGGGTCCCCCTCCTACGAGCAGTACTTC. This sequence encodes CASSTGSPSYEQYF.

The genes are TRBV30 and TRBJ1-6, with D hard to call. V shed 8 bases and J shed 6 bases, with 17 bases lying between them. This CDR3 contains 14 residues. The germline CDR1 and CDR2 sequences are GTSNPN and SVGIG (reference sequence). CDR3 in DNA: TGTGCCGGGGAATGGGCAGTCGGTAATTCACCCCTCCACTTT. Translation: CAGEWAVGNSPLHF.

The genes are TRBV6-6 and TRBJ2-5; D is ambiguous. Germline assignment: CDR1 MNHNY and CDR2 SVGAGI (reference sequence). The CDR3 sequence is 12 residues long. Trimming removed 6 bases at V and 4 bases at J, with 9 bases between. The CDR3 region is CASSPRRETQYF. DNA for the CDR3: TGTGCCAGCAGCCCCAGGCGAGAGACCCAGTACTTC.